This TCR beta chain comes out of a study of shared clonotypes between healthy human individuals. Naive CD8 populations comprised CD45RO-negative cells positively selected for CCR7, excluding terminally differentiated effector memory CD45RA+ cells. An even split of each subset's genomic DNA across several immunoSEQ plates was performed. Profiling relied on immunoSEQ multiplex PCR, and the TCRdb table lists in-frame clones only, not all of them. The profile shows about 700,000 clones, roughly nine tenths of them singletons. What was sequenced was naive CD8+ T cells sorted from blood. The TCR sequence derives from a man aged 25-45 years in good health.

The CDR3 DNA reads as TGTGCCAGCAGCCCCCGAGGGCCCGCTAACTATGGCTACACCTTC. Protein: CASSPRGPANYGYTF. The chain joins TRBV14 to TRBJ1-2; unclear D gene. CDR1 and CDR2 from the germline V gene are SGHDN and FVKESK. Trimming shortened V by 4 bases and J by 0 bases, and 12 bases separated the two germline ends. CDR3 size: 15 residues.